This is a list of T cell receptor beta chains from one sample in a study of blood T cell repertoires in COVID-19. Profiling relied on immunoSEQ multiplex PCR, and the TCRdb table lists in-frame clones only, not all of them. The table has 250,000 or so clones, about 84% seen once; the top ten hold roughly 2%. Material for sequencing was PBMCs or T cells enriched from blood (not recorded which). These receptors were taken from a woman aged 45-60 years who had recovered from COVID-19. The CDR3 runs from the conserved cysteine through the conserved F or W. Fields, in order: clone size, J gene, D gene, V gene, CDR3 DNA, CDR3 protein. A D gene is named only where the DNA matches it firmly. Size tells how often a clone was seen (once, few, many) or the class of an expanded clone, and some rows leave it out.

.,TRBJ2-7,TRBD1,TRBV19,TGTGCCAGTAGTATTCCGACAGGGACGGGGGAGCAGTACTTC,CASSIPTGTGEQYF
.,TRBJ2-5,TRBD2,TRBV7-9,TGTGCCAGCAGCTTGGTACTAGCGGGAGCCCAAGAGACCCAGTACTTC,CASSLVLAGAQETQYF
.,TRBJ2-3,TRBD2,TRBV7-3,TGTGCCAGCAGCCCAGACGGGGGGACCATCGGGAGGGGTACGCAGTATTTT,CASSPDGGTIGRGTQYF
.,TRBJ1-5,.,TRBV5-8,TGTGCCAGCAGCCGGGGGGATTATAGCAATCAGCCCCAGCATTTT,CASSRGDYSNQPQHF
.,TRBJ1-4,.,TRBV7-9,TGTGCCAGCAGCCCACAGGATACAGGGCCTGGGGAACTGTTTTTT,CASSPQDTGPGELFF
.,TRBJ1-2,TRBD1,TRBV2,TGTGCCAGCAGAAACAGGGGCGACTATGGCTACACCTTC,CASRNRGDYGYTF
.,TRBJ2-7,TRBD1,TRBV7-3,TGTGCCAGCAGCTTAACTAGGGCAGGGGGCTACGAGCAGTACTTC,CASSLTRAGGYEQYF
once,TRBJ1-6,.,TRBV4-3,TGCGCCAGCAGCCAAGATCAGCACAGGGCAGGTTCACCCCTCCACTTT,CASSQDQHRAGSPLHF
once,TRBJ2-7,TRBD1,TRBV7-2,TGTGCCAGCAGTTCTTCATCCGGTACAGGGGCCTACGAGCAGTACTTC,CASSSSSGTGAYEQYF
.,TRBJ1-5,TRBD1,TRBV11-2,TGTGCCAGCAGCTTCGACAGGGATCAGCCCCAGCATTTT,CASSFDRDQPQHF
.,TRBJ1-3,.,TRBV11-3,TGTGCCAGCAGCTTAGATCGGGTCGGATACACCATATATTTT,CASSLDRVGYTIYF
.,TRBJ2-1,.,TRBV2,TGTGCCAGCGGCGGGACTCTCCTAGGCGGGGCGCAGTTCTTC,CASGGTLLGGAQFF
.,TRBJ2-7,TRBD2,TRBV9,TGTGCCAGCAGCGCACTAAGCGGGGGGCCCTCCTACGAGCAGTACTTC,CASSALSGGPSYEQYF
.,TRBJ1-4,.,TRBV11-2,TGTGCCAGCAGCTTAGATATGACAGGCTCAGGTGGCGAAAAACTGTTTTTT,CASSLDMTGSGGEKLFF
.,TRBJ2-3,.,TRBV11-2,TGTGCCAGCAGCCCTTTGGGCCTGAAGGGGGGGGCCCATACGCAGTATTTT,CASSPLGLKGGAHTQYF
.,TRBJ2-6,.,TRBV11-3,TGTGCCAGCAGCCCCCTAGCCAACTCTGGGGCCAACGTCCTGACTTTC,CASSPLANSGANVLTF
.,TRBJ1-1,.,TRBV5-1,TGCGCCAGCAGCCCCTCGGGGTTCGCCACTGAAGCTTTCTTT,CASSPSGFATEAFF
once,TRBJ1-4,.,TRBV10-1,TGCGCCACCAAAGGCCCACAGGGCCTGTTTTTT,CATKGPQGLFF
.,TRBJ2-2,TRBD1,TRBV24-1,TGTGCCACCAGTGATTCCGACAGGGCGAACACCGGGGAGCTGTTTTTT,CATSDSDRANTGELFF
.,TRBJ2-3,.,TRBV27,TGTGCCAGCTGGGGCCCAGACGAAGATACGCAGTATTTT,CASWGPDEDTQYF
.,TRBJ2-3,TRBD2,TRBV2,TGTGCCAGCAGTGGGACTAGCGGGAGGGCCCGGGATACGCAGTATTTT,CASSGTSGRARDTQYF
.,TRBJ2-5,TRBD2,TRBV11-2,TGTGCCAGCAGCAAGGGACTAGCGGGAGGGTATAGGGAGACCCAGTACTTC,CASSKGLAGGYRETQYF
.,TRBJ1-2,.,TRBV19,TGTGCCAGTAGTATAGCTGGGGGGGTCTATGGCTACACCTTC,CASSIAGGVYGYTF
.,TRBJ1-3,TRBD1,TRBV19,TGTGCCAGTAATCTTGGGGACAGTACGGGAAACACCATATATTTT,CASNLGDSTGNTIYF
.,TRBJ2-1,TRBD1,TRBV28,TGTGCCAGCACCGCCGGGGCAGGGGGCTATAAGCAGTTCTTC,CASTAGAGGYKQFF
.,TRBJ2-7,TRBD2,TRBV27,TGTGCCAGCAAGCCTAGCGGGGGCCCCGGGTATGGTGAGCAGTACTTC,CASKPSGGPGYGEQYF
.,TRBJ2-7,.,TRBV6-2/TRBV6-3,TGTGCCAGCAGTTACAAAACCAGGGGTCCCACCTACGAGCAGTACTTC,CASSYKTRGPTYEQYF
few,TRBJ2-5,.,TRBV20-1,TGCAGTGTTCCAGGGTTGGAGACCCAGTACTTC,CSVPGLETQYF
.,TRBJ1-6,.,TRBV28,TGTGCCAGCATCCAGGATCTACTTAATTCACCCCTCCACTTT,CASIQDLLNSPLHF
.,TRBJ2-1,TRBD2,TRBV7-9,TGTGCCAGCAGCCTGCCGGTGCGGGAGGGATACAATGAGCAGTTCTTC,CASSLPVREGYNEQFF
once,TRBJ2-7,TRBD2,TRBV6-5,TGTGCCAGCAAACCGGGACTAGCGGGACTCGAGCAGTACTTC,CASKPGLAGLEQYF
.,TRBJ2-5,TRBD1,TRBV18,TGTGCCAGCTCACCCAGGGGGCCGCCGCAAGAGACCCAGTACTTC,CASSPRGPPQETQYF
.,TRBJ2-5,TRBD2,TRBV11-2,TGTGCCAGCAGTCTTAGCGGGGGGACCCAAGAGACCCAGTACTTC,CASSLSGGTQETQYF
.,TRBJ1-2,TRBD1,TRBV30,TGTGCCTGGAGAACTCGGGGGACAGGGGGCGCGGACTATGGCTACACCTTC,CAWRTRGTGGADYGYTF
.,TRBJ2-1,TRBD1,TRBV5-1,TGCGCCAGCAGCTTCGGACAGGGGACAGACAATGAGCAGTTCTTC,CASSFGQGTDNEQFF
.,TRBJ2-7,TRBD1,TRBV6-5,TGTGCCAGCAGCGTCGGGACAGGGTTCTCCTACGAGCAGTACTTC,CASSVGTGFSYEQYF
once,TRBJ2-3,TRBD1,TRBV19,TGTGCCAGTAGTATCCAGGACAGGGGCAGCACAGATACGCAGTATTTT,CASSIQDRGSTDTQYF
.,TRBJ2-1,TRBD2,TRBV7-9,TGTGCCAGCAGCCAGACCGGGACTAGCAGTTACAATGAGCAGTTCTTC,CASSQTGTSSYNEQFF
.,TRBJ1-2,.,TRBV5-6,TGTGCCAGCAGCTTAGGAGGAGGCTATGGCTACACCTTC,CASSLGGGYGYTF
.,TRBJ2-3,TRBD2,TRBV18,TGTGCCAGCTCGAGACTAGCGGGAGTATCAGATACGCAGTATTTT,CASSRLAGVSDTQYF
.,TRBJ2-3,.,TRBV19,TGTGCCAGTAGTCCAAGCGGAGCGAGCACAGATACGCAGTATTTT,CASSPSGASTDTQYF
.,TRBJ1-2,TRBD1,TRBV20-1,TGCAGTGCTTTCACAGGGGAAGGCTACACCTTC,CSAFTGEGYTF
.,TRBJ1-2,.,TRBV5-5,TGTGCCAGCAGCTTTGGGGGGGCGGTCTATGGCTACACCTTC,CASSFGGAVYGYTF